Each of the 31 T cell receptor beta chains below was sequenced from the same sample in a study of T cells after yellow fever vaccination. One entry per CDR3 protein results from TCRdb running MiXCR on the 5' RACE reads. In the table there are hundreds of thousands of distinct CDR3 sequences, about 5.2% of which are singletons. This sample comprised CD4+ T cells sorted from PBMCs, obtained on the day of the yellow fever booster vaccination. The receptors originated from a man between 18 and 29 years old who received the YFV17D yellow fever vaccine.

The chain has TRBV15 and TRBJ2-3; 10 bases are shared with TRBD2. In germline, CDR1 is LNHNV, CDR2 YYDKDF (reference sequence). The CDR3 is made up of 18 amino acids. V was pared by 0 bases and J by 6 bases, with 12 bases of the junction left unmatched. CDR3 nucleotide sequence: TGTGCCACCAGCAGAGATTACGTGCTAGCGGGGGCTTTGGATACGCAGTATTTT. Translating gives CATSRDYVLAGALDTQYF.

This clonotype was observed a handful of times. The chain is built from TRBV28 and TRBJ2-3; the match to TRBD2 covers 8 bases. The germline V gene has CDR1 MDHEN and CDR2 SYDVKM. The junction had 6 bases not matched to a gene; V was cut back by 5 bases and J by 2 bases. The CDR3 is made up of 15 amino acids. The CDR3 protein is CASSRGGDLTDTQYF. DNA for the CDR3: TGTGCCAGCAGTCGGGGGGGGGATCTCACAGATACGCAGTATTTT.

At least ten counts were recorded for this clonotype. The rearrangement joins TRBV20-1 to TRBJ2-3, with 7 bases identical to TRBD2. The CDR3 spans 15 residues. Trimming removed 6 bases from V and 2 bases from J; junction bases left unmatched: 11. Germline assignment: CDR1 DFQATT and CDR2 SNEGSKA (reference sequence). The CDR3 coding sequence is TGCAGTGCAGTCTCCGGGACTAACCCCACAGATACGCAGTATTTT. Translated, it gives CSAVSGTNPTDTQYF.

This clonotype was seen more than once but under ten times. The chain is built from TRBV5-5 and TRBJ2-7; 9 nucleotides line up with TRBD1. CDR3 length equals 15 residues. Germline CDR1 SGHKS, CDR2 YYEKEE (reference sequence). V gave up 5 bases and J gave up 5 bases; unmatched junction bases: 11. As DNA, the CDR3 is TGTGCCAGCAGTCTGGTGGGACAGGGATGGGACGAGCAGTACGTC. Amino acids: CASSLVGQGWDEQYV.

A few counts support this clonotype. The CDR3 DNA sequence: TGTGCCAGCAGCGCCCCAGGGGGGAACACTGAAGCTTTCTTT. This codes for CASSAPGGNTEAFF. The rearrangement joins TRBV7-3 to TRBJ1-1, with 7 bases that match TRBD1. J was trimmed by 1 base and V by 5 bases; bases with no gene match: 4. Germline V gene sequence: CDR1 SGHTA, CDR2 FQGTGA. CDR3 size: 14 residues.

The V call is TRBV25-1, the J call TRBJ1-6, with D unresolved. V was shortened by 6 bases and J by 3 bases, with 12 bases between the two germline ends. CDR1 is MGHDK and CDR2 is SYGVNS in the germline V gene. The CDR3 is made up of 15 amino acids. DNA for the CDR3: TGTGCCAGCAGCTCTCGGTCGGTCTATAATTCACCCCTCCACTTT. Its protein product is CASSSRSVYNSPLHF.

This clonotype was seen at least ten times. The rearrangement links TRBV5-1 to TRBJ1-5; weak D call: TRBD1 (6 bases). This CDR3 is 13 amino acids long. The V end lost 5 bases, the J end lost 4 bases, and 10 bases lay between the germline ends. Germline-derived CDR1 and CDR2 are SGHRS and YFSETQ. The CDR3 protein is CASSSDRNQPQHF. CDR3 sequence (DNA): TGCGCCAGCAGTTCGGACAGAAATCAGCCCCAGCATTTT.

Ten or more counts support this clonotype. This chain links TRBV23-1 with TRBJ2-1, with a possible D match to TRBD1 (5 bases). TRBV23-1 belongs to the ORF category, with a function that is uncertain. This CDR3 has 13 residues. Trimming took 3 bases from V and 7 from J, leaving 10 bases between them. The CDR3 nucleotides are TGCGCCAGCAGTCATAGCCCAGGGAATGAGCAGTTCTTC. It codes for CASSHSPGNEQFF.

This clonotype was observed a few times. The chain combines TRBV28 with TRBJ2-7, with D perhaps matching TRBD2 (5 bases). CDR1 MDHEN and CDR2 SYDVKM come from the germline V gene. The CDR3 loop spans 14 amino acids. Trimming stripped 4 bases from V and 2 bases from J, with 12 bases between. As DNA, the CDR3 is TGTGCCAGCAGTTCCAGAGGGATTACCTACGAGCAGTACGTC. It encodes CASSSRGITYEQYV.

This clonotype was found a few times. The chain joins TRBV7-9 to TRBJ2-5; D is perhaps TRBD2 (7 bases). Trimming pared 7 bases from V and 5 bases from J, leaving 20 bases between. This CDR3 region has 15 residues. The germline V gene encodes CDR1 SEHNR and CDR2 FQNEAQ (reference sequence). The CDR3 protein is CASTDTRGAGETQYF. DNA for the CDR3: TGTGCCAGCACCGACACCCGGGGGGCCGGGGAGACCCAGTACTTC.

The chain combines TRBV14 with TRBJ1-1, with TRBD1 identical over 8 bases. The V segment lost 7 bases and the J segment 0 bases; nucleotides outside the gene matches: 7. This CDR3 comprises 15 residues. The germline gives CDR1 SGHDN, CDR2 FVKESK. Written as DNA, the CDR3 is TGTGCCAGCACCCCGAGGGACAGGATGAACACTGAAGCTTTCTTT. It codes for CASTPRDRMNTEAFF. The complete variable domain, with remaining parts taken from reference TRBV14 and TRBJ1-1, reads EAGVTQFPSHSVIEKGQTVTLRCDPISGHDNLYWYRRVMGKEIKFLLHFVKESKQDESGMPNNRFLAERTGGTYSTLKVQPAELEDSGVYFCASTPRDRMNTEAFFGQGTRLTVV.

This clonotype was seen more than once but under ten times. The chain links TRBV12-3 or TRBV12-4 to TRBJ1-2; D unclear. The CDR3 has 15 residues. V lost 5 bases, J lost 4 bases, and 17 bases lay in between. The CDR3 DNA follows: TGTGCCAGCAGTCCCCCTAGCCCAAGCGTCTATGGCTACACCTTC. Its protein product is CASSPPSPSVYGYTF.

The gene calls are TRBV7-9 and TRBJ1-3, with D possibly matching TRBD1 (5 bases). The V gene's germline CDR1 is SEHNR and CDR2 FQNEAQ (reference sequence). Trimming removed 4 bases from V and 0 bases from J, with 10 bases in between. CDR3 length: 15 residues. In DNA form, the CDR3 reads TGTGCCAGCAGCTCGGCCGGGACCTCTGGAAACACCATATATTTT. As protein: CASSSAGTSGNTIYF.

This clonotype was recorded at least ten times. The rearrangement uses TRBV7-9 and TRBJ1-1, with D perhaps TRBD1 (5 bases). CDR1 and CDR2 from the germline V gene are SEHNR and FQNEAQ (reference sequence). The length of the CDR3 is 13 residues. V was cut by 5 bases and J by 1 base, with 8 bases left in between. CDR3 bases: TGTGCCAGCAGCACCCAGGGGAACACTGAAGCTTTCTTT. Encoded protein: CASSTQGNTEAFF.

Ten or more counts support this clonotype. This rearrangement joins TRBV5-1 to TRBJ2-1; D may match TRBD1 or TRBD2 (5 bases each). The germline V gene has CDR1 SGHRS and CDR2 YFSETQ. The CDR3 is 14 amino acids. Between the trimmed V and J ends, which lost 0 bases and 7 bases, there was a span of 11 bases. The CDR3 here is CASSLGGTLNEQFF. CDR3 sequence (DNA): TGCGCCAGCAGCTTGGGAGGGACGTTGAATGAGCAGTTCTTC.

This clonotype was counted a few times. This chain links TRBV7-9 with TRBJ1-2; D gene uncertain. The ends were cut back, 1 base at V and 6 bases at J, with 15 bases in the middle. The CDR3 has 15 amino acids. Germline CDR1 is SEHNR and CDR2 is FQNEAQ (reference sequence). In DNA form, the CDR3 reads TGTGCCAGCAGCTTAGGGGTTTCGAGGGCGGATGGCTACACCTTC. Translation: CASSLGVSRADGYTF.

This clonotype occurred many times. The chain is built from TRBV4-1 and TRBJ2-1; tentative D call: TRBD1 (5 bases). Germline lookup yields CDR1 MGHRA and CDR2 YSYEKL. Trimming shortened V by 0 bases and J by 7 bases, and 13 bases separated the two germline ends. There are 15 residues in the CDR3. CDR3 loop: CASSQEMTDDNEQFF. The CDR3 region has the DNA TGCGCCAGCAGCCAAGAAATGACAGATGATAATGAGCAGTTCTTC.

The rearrangement links TRBV7-9 to TRBJ2-3; D is possibly TRBD1 (6 bases). This CDR3 has 15 amino acids. Germline assignment: CDR1 SEHNR and CDR2 FQNEAQ (reference sequence). Trimming removed 4 bases from V and 1 base from J, with 12 bases in between. The CDR3 DNA follows: TGTGCCAGCAGCTGGGACACCCTAGGCACAGATACGCAGTATTTT. Encoded protein: CASSWDTLGTDTQYF.

This clonotype was seen a handful of times. The rearrangement joins TRBV12-3 or TRBV12-4 to TRBJ2-2; TRBD2 agrees at 9 bases. The CDR3 has 17 amino acids. V was pared by 3 bases and J by 6 bases, with 11 bases of the junction left unmatched. The chain's CDR3 is CASSFFPSGVNPGELFF. The CDR3 DNA follows: TGTGCCAGCAGTTTCTTTCCTAGCGGGGTCAACCCCGGGGAGCTGTTTTTT.

This clonotype was detected many times. V is TRBV12-3 or TRBV12-4 and J is TRBJ2-5; 12 nucleotides line up with TRBD2. V dropped 6 bases and J dropped 1; count of bases not matched to a gene: 3. This CDR3 is built from 15 residues. CDR3: CASRRTSGAQETQYF. The CDR3 DNA sequence: TGTGCCAGCAGGAGGACTAGCGGGGCCCAAGAGACCCAGTACTTC.

This clonotype was seen a handful of times. The rearrangement links TRBV4-2 to TRBJ2-1, with D possibly called TRBD1 or TRBD2 (5 bases each). V lost 1 base and J 8 bases, leaving 18 bases between the germline ends. Germline assignment: CDR1 LGHNA and CDR2 YNFKEQ. CDR3 length: 16 residues. CDR3 protein: CASSQVTGAPVDEQFF. The CDR3 DNA follows: TGTGCCAGCAGCCAAGTTACCGGGGCCCCTGTCGATGAGCAGTTCTTC.

This clonotype was seen ten or more times. This chain joins TRBV12-3 or TRBV12-4 and TRBJ2-2, with 11 bases matching TRBD1. CDR3 length equals 15 residues. J lost 5 bases, V lost 5 bases, and 4 bases had no gene match. This CDR3 is CASSPWDRGTGELFF. DNA for the CDR3: TGTGCCAGCAGTCCCTGGGACAGGGGGACCGGGGAGCTGTTTTTT.

This clonotype was seen repeatedly, ten times or more. The chain is built from TRBV12-3 or TRBV12-4 and TRBJ2-3, with TRBD2 identical over 14 bases. This CDR3 contains 15 residues. J was trimmed by 5 bases and V by 6 bases; bases with no gene match: 4. In DNA, the CDR3 is TGTGCCAGCAGGGGACTAGCGGGGGTCGGAGATACGCAGTATTTT. Translated: CASRGLAGVGDTQYF.

This clonotype was seen repeatedly, ten times or more. The chain combines TRBV12-3 or TRBV12-4 with TRBJ1-4; D is ambiguous. The CDR3 runs to 14 residues. The ends were cut back, 7 bases at V and 0 bases at J, with 9 bases in the middle. The CDR3 loop is CASTSWTTNEKLFF. The CDR3 nucleotides are TGTGCCAGCACCTCGTGGACAACTAATGAAAAACTGTTTTTT.

The chain has TRBV20-1 and TRBJ1-4; D unresolved. Per the germline V gene, CDR1 is DFQATT and CDR2 is SNEGSKA (reference sequence). The CDR3 sequence is 15 residues long. V lost 0 bases, J lost 0 bases, and 8 bases lay in between. CDR3 protein: CSARDPRTTNEKLFF. The CDR3 DNA reads as TGCAGTGCTAGAGATCCCAGAACAACTAATGAAAAACTGTTTTTT.

A few counts support this clonotype. The chain links TRBV29-1 to TRBJ1-5; unclear D gene. Trimming took 4 bases from V and 2 from J, leaving 12 bases between them. The germline CDR1 and CDR2 sequences are SQVTM and ANQGSEA. The CDR3 covers 14 residues. The CDR3 bases are TGCAGCGTTGTATCCGGGGATGGCAATCAGCCCCAGCATTTT. This encodes CSVVSGDGNQPQHF.

This clonotype was detected only a few times. The chain is built from TRBV9 and TRBJ1-1; D possibly corresponds to TRBD1 (5 bases). V lost 0 bases and J lost 3, with 15 bases in between. Germline CDR1 is SGDLS and CDR2 is YYNGEE. This CDR3 contains 16 residues. CDR3 in amino acids: CASSVGTVKGYTEAFF. CDR3 bases: TGTGCCAGCAGCGTAGGGACGGTAAAGGGGTACACTGAAGCTTTCTTT.

This clonotype was seen a few times. This chain connects TRBV6-2 or TRBV6-3 to TRBJ2-5; unclear D gene. This CDR3 has 14 amino acids. Deletions cut 6 bases from V and 3 bases from J, with 14 bases between. The germline gives CDR1 MNHEY, CDR2 SVGEGT. Written as DNA, the CDR3 is TGTGCCAGCAGCCCCTCGGGTCGGGAAGAGACCCAGTACTTC. It is translated as CASSPSGREETQYF.

This clonotype was recorded at least ten times. Written as DNA, the CDR3 is TGTGCCATCAGTGAGTCGACGCGGGTAGGGGGCTGGCGCGAGCAGTACGTC. Residues: CAISESTRVGGWREQYV. The chain joins TRBV10-3 to TRBJ2-7; TRBD1 matches at 7 bases. Per the germline V gene, CDR1 is ENHRY and CDR2 is SYGVKD. The CDR3 is made up of 17 amino acids. V lost 0 bases, J lost 6 bases, and 14 bases stayed unmatched.

This clonotype was picked up a small number of times. This chain joins TRBV4-2 and TRBJ1-3; a possible D gene is TRBD1 (6 bases). The germline gives CDR1 LGHNA, CDR2 YNFKEQ. The CDR3 has 17 residues. V gave up 0 bases and J gave up 2 bases, with 14 bases separating them. The CDR3: CASSQDPRGGTGNTIYF. The CDR3 nucleotides are TGTGCCAGCAGCCAAGATCCTAGGGGGGGCACTGGAAACACCATATATTTT.

This clonotype has more than one count but fewer than ten. The chain employs TRBV7-9 and TRBJ1-2; D not certain. The CDR3 is 14 residues long. Germline CDR1 reads SEHNR; CDR2 reads FQNEAQ (reference sequence). V dropped 4 bases and J dropped 5 bases, with 14 bases sitting between them. The CDR3: CASSSLAPTYGYTF. DNA of the CDR3: TGTGCCAGCAGCTCCCTGGCCCCTACATATGGCTACACCTTC.